Sequencing of this T cell receptor beta chain was carried out in a study of early T cells in non-severe SARS-CoV-2 infection. Study details: Sequencing targeted bulk RNA from unsorted whole blood, leaving chains unpaired.

Germline loops: CDR1 DFQATT, CDR2 SNEGSKA (reference sequence). The length of the CDR3 is 14 residues. With 2 bases removed from V and 8 bases from J, the gap between germline ends came to 16 bases. TCRdb fed the 5' RACE reads into MiXCR, producing one record per CDR3 protein. The sample consists of some 50,000 distinct CDR3 sequences, over 9.5% of them appearing once. This clonotype was found a few times. This TCR was sampled from an adult who was a healthcare worker with PCR-confirmed SARS-CoV-2 infection or an uninfected control (not recorded which). Material: whole blood. The V and J genes are TRBV20-1 and TRBJ2-1, with a possible D match to TRBD2 (6 bases). The CDR3 DNA is TGCAGTGCTAGAAAAGTGACTAGTGGGCATGAGCAGTTCTTC. Encoded protein: CSARKVTSGHEQFF.